These T cell receptor beta chains were read from a single sample in a study of blood T cell repertoires in COVID-19. The data were produced by immunoSEQ multiplex PCR, yet TCRdb's version contains in-frame clones alone and is incomplete. The table records under 450,000 clones, more than 85% of them present only once. Sequenced: PBMCs or T cells enriched from blood (not recorded which). These receptors were collected from a woman aged 40 to 49 who had been exposed to COVID-19. CDR3s include the opening cysteine and the closing phenylalanine or tryptophan. The order of the fields is J gene, V gene, clone size, D gene, CDR3 DNA, CDR3 protein. A D gene is named only where the DNA matches it firmly. Size is stated for part of the rows, as once, few or many counts, or as a class when the clone is expanded.

J gene: TRBJ2-3; V gene: TRBV6-5; clone size: -; D gene: TRBD2; CDR3 DNA: TGTGCCAGCCTTCAAAGCGGGGGGGCGGGCGATACGCAGTATTTT; CDR3 protein: CASLQSGGAGDTQYF
J gene: TRBJ1-5; V gene: TRBV19; clone size: once; D gene: -; CDR3 DNA: TGTGCCAGTATCCCAGGGAAGGAAGGTCAGCCCCAGCATTTT; CDR3 protein: CASIPGKEGQPQHF
J gene: TRBJ2-7; V gene: TRBV6-5; clone size: -; D gene: -; CDR3 DNA: TGTGCCAGCAGCTTTTTAGGAGGAGGCGAGCAGTACTTC; CDR3 protein: CASSFLGGGEQYF
J gene: TRBJ2-2; V gene: TRBV5-1; clone size: -; D gene: TRBD1; CDR3 DNA: TGCGCCAGCAGCCAGTGGACAGGAACGAACACCGGGGAGCTGTTTTTT; CDR3 protein: CASSQWTGTNTGELFF
J gene: TRBJ1-5; V gene: TRBV19; clone size: -; D gene: -; CDR3 DNA: TGTGCCAGTAGTCTACTCGATCAGCCCCAGCATTTT; CDR3 protein: CASSLLDQPQHF
J gene: TRBJ2-1; V gene: TRBV5-4; clone size: -; D gene: TRBD2; CDR3 DNA: TGTGCCAGCAGCTCCACACTAGCGGGGGGAAGGAGTGAGCAGTTCTTC; CDR3 protein: CASSSTLAGGRSEQFF
J gene: TRBJ2-1; V gene: TRBV15; clone size: -; D gene: TRBD2; CDR3 DNA: TGTGCCACCAGCAGAGACAGCGGGAGGGGTAATGAGCAGTTCTTC; CDR3 protein: CATSRDSGRGNEQFF
J gene: TRBJ2-7; V gene: TRBV6-5; clone size: -; D gene: -; CDR3 DNA: TGTGCCAGCAAAAAAGGGGGAACCTACGAGCAGTACTTC; CDR3 protein: CASKKGGTYEQYF
J gene: TRBJ1-1; V gene: TRBV18; clone size: -; D gene: -; CDR3 DNA: TGTGCCAGCTCACCGAAGAATACAGGGAGTGTGGGGACTGAAGCTTTCTTT; CDR3 protein: CASSPKNTGSVGTEAFF
J gene: TRBJ1-2; V gene: TRBV2; clone size: -; D gene: -; CDR3 DNA: TGTGCCAGCAGTGAGGCGGAGGCCGGTGGCTACACCTTC; CDR3 protein: CASSEAEAGGYTF
J gene: TRBJ2-2; V gene: TRBV30; clone size: -; D gene: TRBD1; CDR3 DNA: TGTGCCTGGAGTCCCGACAGGGCCTGGTCCGGGGAGCTGTTTTTT; CDR3 protein: CAWSPDRAWSGELFF
J gene: TRBJ2-7; V gene: TRBV10-1; clone size: once; D gene: TRBD1; CDR3 DNA: TGCGCCAGCAGTCGACAGGGGGGGTACGAGCAGTACTTC; CDR3 protein: CASSRQGGYEQYF
J gene: TRBJ1-2; V gene: TRBV11-2; clone size: -; D gene: -; CDR3 DNA: TGTGCCAGCAGCCGTCCGAAGGGGGACTATGGCTACACCTTC; CDR3 protein: CASSRPKGDYGYTF
J gene: TRBJ1-3; V gene: TRBV18; clone size: -; D gene: -; CDR3 DNA: TGTGCCAGCTCAGCGGGACCAAACTCTGGAAACACCATATATTTT; CDR3 protein: CASSAGPNSGNTIYF
J gene: TRBJ1-3; V gene: TRBV18; clone size: -; D gene: -; CDR3 DNA: TGTGCCAGCTCACCTCAAGGTGGGCCTTCTCTGGCTCTCTCTGGAAACACCATATATTTT; CDR3 protein: CASSPQGGPSLALSGNTIYF
J gene: TRBJ2-1; V gene: TRBV12-3/TRBV12-4; clone size: -; D gene: TRBD2; CDR3 DNA: TGTGCCAGCAGTTTGTCAGCGGGAGGTAGTGGGTTCTTC; CDR3 protein: CASSLSAGGSGFF
J gene: TRBJ1-5; V gene: TRBV6-2/TRBV6-3; clone size: -; D gene: -; CDR3 DNA: TGTGCCAGCAGTAACAGTTATAGCAATCAGCCCCAGCATTTT; CDR3 protein: CASSNSYSNQPQHF
J gene: TRBJ1-5; V gene: TRBV24-1; clone size: -; D gene: -; CDR3 DNA: TGTGCCACCAGTGATTTGGGCCCTAATCAGCCCCAGCATTTT; CDR3 protein: CATSDLGPNQPQHF
J gene: TRBJ1-5; V gene: TRBV27; clone size: -; D gene: -; CDR3 DNA: TGTGCCAGCAGTTTCCGGGGACAAGGTTATCAGCCCCAGCATTTT; CDR3 protein: CASSFRGQGYQPQHF
J gene: TRBJ1-1; V gene: TRBV5-1; clone size: -; D gene: -; CDR3 DNA: TGCGCCAGCAGCTTGGGGGGAGGAAGCACTGAAGCTTTCTTT; CDR3 protein: CASSLGGGSTEAFF
J gene: TRBJ2-5; V gene: TRBV19; clone size: -; D gene: -; CDR3 DNA: TGTGCCAGTAGTATCGCGGGGGAGACCCAGTACTTC; CDR3 protein: CASSIAGETQYF
J gene: TRBJ2-5; V gene: TRBV6-2/TRBV6-3; clone size: -; D gene: TRBD2; CDR3 DNA: TGTGCCAGCAGTTTGGGGTTTGGCGGGAGAAAAGAGACCCAGTACTTC; CDR3 protein: CASSLGFGGRKETQYF
J gene: TRBJ1-2; V gene: TRBV5-1; clone size: -; D gene: -; CDR3 DNA: TGCGCCAGCAGCTTGTCAGGAAACTATGGCTACACCTTC; CDR3 protein: CASSLSGNYGYTF
J gene: TRBJ2-5; V gene: TRBV28; clone size: -; D gene: -; CDR3 DNA: TGTGCCAGCAGTCCCCCCCCTAGCACCGAGACCCAGTACTTC; CDR3 protein: CASSPPPSTETQYF
J gene: TRBJ1-4; V gene: TRBV29-1; clone size: -; D gene: TRBD1; CDR3 DNA: TGCAGCGTCCTCGCCGGGGGGGACAGGGGGCGTGAAAAACTGTTTTTT; CDR3 protein: CSVLAGGDRGREKLFF
J gene: TRBJ2-7; V gene: TRBV7-9; clone size: -; D gene: TRBD1; CDR3 DNA: TGTGCCAGCAGCGCCGGCTTTACAGGGGCAAGGTACGTGCAGCAGTACTTC; CDR3 protein: CASSAGFTGARYVQQYF
J gene: TRBJ1-1; V gene: TRBV19; clone size: -; D gene: TRBD1; CDR3 DNA: TGTGCCAGTACCCAACAGGGGCCTGGGGGCACTGAAGCTTTCTTT; CDR3 protein: CASTQQGPGGTEAFF
J gene: TRBJ2-7; V gene: TRBV6-5; clone size: few; D gene: TRBD2; CDR3 DNA: TGTGCCAGCAGTTACTCGGGACTAGCGGGAGCCTACGAGCAGTACTTC; CDR3 protein: CASSYSGLAGAYEQYF
J gene: TRBJ2-7; V gene: TRBV7-9; clone size: -; D gene: -; CDR3 DNA: TGTGCCAGCAGCTCCACAGAAGACTACGAGCAGTACTTC; CDR3 protein: CASSSTEDYEQYF
J gene: TRBJ1-1; V gene: TRBV6-5; clone size: once; D gene: -; CDR3 DNA: TGTGCCAGCAGTTACCAGGGTACCATGAACACTGAAGCTTTCTTT; CDR3 protein: CASSYQGTMNTEAFF